The present TCR beta chain was sequenced within a study of blood T cell repertoires in COVID-19 (dated by TCRdb to about 2020). With respect to the entire study: Samples from collaborators originated in the United States, Italy and Spain and spanned both the acute and convalescent phases of COVID-19. Deeply sampled blood TCRbeta repertoires from subjects exposed to, actively infected with, or recovered from COVID-19 were included in the dataset. Sample metadata almost always included a de-identified subject ID, COVID-19 status, age in years and sex. The repertoires were made available in a free public database intended to serve as a resource for research on the immune response to SARS-CoV-2. Where available, HLA class I and class II types were taken from metadata supplied by the sample provider and were not determined by assay-based typing. Samples came from the ongoing ImmuneRACE study (first 160 participants) plus 1,254 subjects from 6 global collaborators. The material from the prospective study consisted of cDNA or gDNA derived from T cells, B-cell-depleted T cells, or PBMCs. The study at large found these results: Clinical and demographic metadata were provided uncurated, with the amount varying by source and participant.

TCRbeta CDR3 regions were amplified from genomic DNA by means of the immunoSEQ Assay, a bias-controlled multiplex PCR. In the original analysis: The number of nucleated cells in each sample was estimated by amplification of reference gene primers within the assay. To quantify the absolute abundance of each unique TCRbeta CDR3 rearrangement, sequence reads were collapsed and filtered. For each sample, productive Simpson clonality was calculated as the square root of Simpson's diversity index across productive rearrangements. TCRdb mirrors the immuneACCESS table, restricted to in-frame sequences. Some clones are absent from its copies; in checked studies, under half trace to an unresolved V gene, and the reason for the others is unknown. V, J and clone size reflect that table, while D and trimming were determined from the DNA. For this sample the table gives tens of thousands of clones, of which roughly nine tenths were detected only once. More than 7% of the sample is held by the ten biggest clonotypes.

Note on this clone: Which antigen it targets is not known. The input lacks base qualities; no much larger clone sits a single base away.

Taken from cysteine to phenylalanine, the CDR3 has 15 residues. Of the read, only the CDR3 DNA is kept; its 45 bases are in frame from base 1. V sheds 0 bases and J sheds 2 bases, leaving 9 bases between their ends. CDR1 and CDR2 were assigned from the germline V gene (reference sequence) as SGHKS and YYEKEE. Each collaborating institution followed its own protocols to collect whole blood in K2EDTA tubes. For TCRbeta analysis, collaborators shipped samples in one of three forms: frozen whole blood, isolated PBMCs, or DNA extracted from either of those sample types. The sequencing sample was made of peripheral blood. The receptor was isolated from a man aged 25-45 years with active or convalescent COVID-19. The chain is assembled from TRBV5-5 and TRBJ1-5; the D gene cannot be resolved reliably. CDR3 reads: CASSLDLGGNQPQHF. The base sequence is TGTGCCAGCAGCTTGGACCTTGGAGGCAATCAGCCCCAGCATTTT.